The sequence of this T cell receptor beta chain was determined in a study of metastatic and nonmetastatic thyroid tumors. Overall study context: Comparison of repertoires was carried out across blood and tumor or nodule tissue from malignant and benign thyroid patients.

Every patient underwent thyroid surgery untreated. TCRdb re-called clones via MiXCR from the PCR reads. This table holds some 17,000 clones, about 22% found once. CDR3 length equals 13 residues. The germline V and J ends were trimmed by 6 bases and 6 bases, with 12 bases remaining between them. From germline, CDR1 is MNHNS and CDR2 SASEGT. This TCR derives from a female donor with papillary thyroid cancer or a benign thyroid nodule (not recorded which). Some clones in this sample may be carry-over from other donors' samples. Source material: adjacent normal tissue. The V and J genes are TRBV6-1 and TRBJ2-1; D is unresolved. CDR3 residues: CASRPPPGNEQFF. For the CDR3, the DNA is TGTGCCAGCAGGCCACCCCCTGGCAATGAGCAGTTCTTC.